This TCR beta chain is drawn from a study of blood T cell repertoires in COVID-19. At the level of the study: Acute and convalescent COVID-19 specimens originated in the United States, Italy and Spain.

The CDR3 consists of 14 residues. V gave up 6 bases and J gave up 3 bases, with 14 bases separating them. From germline, CDR1 is MNHNY and CDR2 SVGAGI (reference sequence). The authors' processing: Cell counts per sample came from amplifying reference gene primers. The repertoire was sequenced with immunoSEQ multiplex PCR; TCRdb's copy has only in-frame clones and lacks some. From that table come the V and J calls and clone size; the DNA was used to work out D and trimming. The sample includes 180,000 or so clones, approximately 85% of them seen just once. The rearrangement joins TRBV6-6 to TRBJ1-1, with a possible D match to TRBD1 (6 bases). This TCR was recovered from a woman aged 60 to 75 with acute or convalescent COVID-19. The sample consisted of peripheral blood. CDR3 in amino acids: CASSPDSFHTEAFF. In DNA, the CDR3 is TGTGCCAGCAGCCCGGACAGCTTCCACACTGAAGCTTTCTTT.